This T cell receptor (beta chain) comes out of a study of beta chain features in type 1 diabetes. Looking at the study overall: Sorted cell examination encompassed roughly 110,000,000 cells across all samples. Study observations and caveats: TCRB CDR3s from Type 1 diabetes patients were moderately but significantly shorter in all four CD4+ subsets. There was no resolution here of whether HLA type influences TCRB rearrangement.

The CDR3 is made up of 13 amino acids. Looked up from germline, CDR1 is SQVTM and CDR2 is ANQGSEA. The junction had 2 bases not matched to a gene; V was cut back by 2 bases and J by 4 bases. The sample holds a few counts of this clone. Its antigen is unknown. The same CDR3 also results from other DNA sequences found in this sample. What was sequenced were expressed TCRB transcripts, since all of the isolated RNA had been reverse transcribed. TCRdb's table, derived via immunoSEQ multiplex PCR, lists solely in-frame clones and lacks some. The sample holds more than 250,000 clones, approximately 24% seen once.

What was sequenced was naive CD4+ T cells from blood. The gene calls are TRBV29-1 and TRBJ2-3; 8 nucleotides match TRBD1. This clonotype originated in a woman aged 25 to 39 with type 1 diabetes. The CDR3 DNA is TGCAGCGTTGAACAGGGGGCTTCAGATACGCAGTATTTT. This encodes CSVEQGASDTQYF.